A selection of T cell receptor beta chains follows, all from one sample in a study of cytotoxic CD8 clonotypes in ibrutinib-treated CLL. Here immunoSEQ multiplex PCR was the method, and the copy in TCRdb shows in-frame clones only, minus some. Of around 70,000 clones listed, around 80% are singletons. The material sequenced was PBMCs, taken at disease progression, from a patient treated with ibrutinib. Receptor source: a human donor with chronic lymphocytic leukemia. Both conserved end residues are trimmed from each CDR3. The D gene is left open where the match is weak.

D: TRBD1; V: TRBV7-2; CDR3: ASSIQGMHNSPLH
D: .; V: TRBV5-8; CDR3: ASRRQYYGYT
D: TRBD1; V: TRBV30; CDR3: AWSRRTGGKEKLF
D: .; V: TRBV25-1; CDR3: ASSEKPSSYNEQF
D: .; V: TRBV6-1; CDR3: ASTDLLTGYGYT
D: TRBD1; V: TRBV5-1; CDR3: ASAQGGNSPLH
D: .; V: TRBV5-1; CDR3: ASSTNLQETQY
D: .; V: TRBV28; CDR3: ASNPAGSYNEQF
D: TRBD2; V: TRBV7-9; CDR3: ASSLKLAGVRTGELF
D: .; V: TRBV10-3; CDR3: AISESRTEDYGYT
D: .; V: TRBV5-1; CDR3: ASSSSGRGTGELF
D: .; V: TRBV5-4; CDR3: ASSFPGRRNYGYT
D: .; V: TRBV7-3; CDR3: ASSLYLGTEAF
D: .; V: TRBV18; CDR3: ASSPGPTGGYT
D: TRBD2; V: TRBV7-6; CDR3: ASSSRTSGRYNEQF
D: .; V: TRBV25-1; CDR3: ASSAGRYYNSPLH
D: .; V: TRBV5-6; CDR3: ASSLQGGNTIY
D: TRBD1; V: TRBV5-1; CDR3: ASSPGQGGGGYT
D: .; V: TRBV27; CDR3: ASSLGDLDRKTQY
D: TRBD1; V: TRBV19; CDR3: ASSRSGQGDYEQY
D: .; V: TRBV4-1; CDR3: ASIGEGARGYEQY
D: TRBD1; V: TRBV4-1; CDR3: ASSQETGVHEQY
D: .; V: TRBV6-1; CDR3: AAPSRYGTDTQY
D: .; V: TRBV6-5; CDR3: ASSYSNGGGYEQY
D: .; V: TRBV12-5; CDR3: ASGARAGYGYT
D: .; V: TRBV18; CDR3: ASSPRQESSYEQY
D: TRBD1; V: TRBV5-1; CDR3: ASSLGWTGNSPLH
D: .; V: TRBV5-1; CDR3: ASSLGSLEGETQY
D: TRBD1; V: TRBV18; CDR3: ASSPEDRVRNTEAF
D: .; V: TRBV28; CDR3: ASSQRQPNSPLH
D: TRBD1; V: TRBV5-6; CDR3: ASSLEVGTGGVFGQF
D: .; V: TRBV29-1; CDR3: SAETVSMEKLF
D: TRBD2; V: TRBV5-4; CDR3: ASSLGTSLEETQY
D: .; V: TRBV5-1; CDR3: ASSLAGGRSTEAF
D: .; V: TRBV25-1; CDR3: ASSESGVLQTQY
D: TRBD1; V: TRBV27; CDR3: ASSPLGQGAGGYT
D: .; V: TRBV5-4; CDR3: ASSVISGEKLF
D: TRBD2; V: TRBV2; CDR3: ASSVGSGDEQY
D: .; V: TRBV9; CDR3: ASSVDWGYEQY
D: .; V: TRBV2; CDR3: ASRPEAFSYEQY
D: TRBD1; V: TRBV7-9; CDR3: ASSHSDRWNTEAF
D: .; V: TRBV5-6; CDR3: ASSLGHPGELF
D: .; V: TRBV19; CDR3: ASSIVMRTDTQY
D: .; V: TRBV27; CDR3: ASSLGTGNYNEQF
D: TRBD1; V: TRBV5-1; CDR3: ASSLVRVDRGRRNTGELF
D: TRBD1; V: TRBV5-1; CDR3: ASSSGQVNTDTQY
D: TRBD1; V: TRBV9; CDR3: ASSPGTVEYQPQH
D: .; V: TRBV27; CDR3: ASSERRSSYEQY
D: TRBD2; V: TRBV9; CDR3: ASSVEGLAGVGIYNEQF
D: .; V: TRBV2; CDR3: AVGYNEQF
D: .; V: TRBV19; CDR3: ASSIETSSTDTQY
D: TRBD1; V: TRBV6-1; CDR3: ASTPPGQGGEKLF
D: TRBD1; V: TRBV27; CDR3: ASSSNSWTGQPQH
D: .; V: TRBV11-2; CDR3: ASSLGWRGAEDTEAF
D: .; V: TRBV7-8; CDR3: ASRSGAGILGGNTEAF
D: TRBD1; V: TRBV19; CDR3: ASTPDRDSPLH
D: .; V: TRBV20-1; CDR3: SARKSAEAF
D: .; V: TRBV5-8; CDR3: ASRLGRYNSPLH
D: .; V: TRBV20-1; CDR3: SALPGTRQF
D: TRBD1; V: TRBV6-6; CDR3: ASTKTGGWDYEQY